The 16 T cell receptor beta chains given below trace back to one sample, sequenced in a study of HIV-infected patients and healthy controls. About 450 ng RNA was reverse transcribed with alpha and beta constant-region primers. Alpha and beta chain libraries were made separately by chain-specific third strand synthesis with multiplexing indices. MiXCR was run by TCRdb on the 5' RACE reads, yielding one entry per CDR3 protein. Here the sample spans 9,500 to 13,000 distinct CDR3 sequences, roughly 5.6% being singletons. The repertoire came from unfractionated whole blood and reflected all unsorted peripheral T cells. The sample consisted of blood, taken before antiretroviral therapy. These receptors came from an adult with HIV infection.

This clonotype was found a few times. The chain employs TRBV5-1 and TRBJ2-5; D perhaps matches TRBD1 (6 bases). Per the germline V gene, CDR1 is SGHRS and CDR2 is YFSETQ. Trimming cost V 5 bases and J 4 bases, with 18 bases left between them. The CDR3 contains 15 residues. This CDR3 is CASSYSGTPSETQYF. The CDR3 nucleotides are TGCGCCAGCAGTTATTCCGGGACACCATCAGAGACCCAGTACTTC.

This clonotype came up many times. The rearrangement links TRBV24-1 to TRBJ2-7; no firm D call. The CDR3 has 15 amino acids. Per the germline V gene, CDR1 is KGHDR and CDR2 is SFDVKD. Trimming removed 6 bases from V and 2 bases from J, with 16 bases in between. In DNA, the CDR3 is TGTGCCACCAGTAAGACAACCTGGGGTACCTACGAGCAGTACTTC. Its translation is CATSKTTWGTYEQYF.

This clonotype is medium-sized within its sample. The chain links TRBV7-6 to TRBJ2-2; D gene unclear. This CDR3 region has 12 residues. V lost 10 bases and J 2 bases, leaving 8 bases between the germline ends. In germline, CDR1 is SGHVS, CDR2 FNYEAQ. CDR3 DNA sequence: TGTGCCACTCTAATTAACACCGGGGAGCTGTTTTTT. This translates into CATLINTGELFF.

This clonotype showed up many times. This chain connects TRBV5-6 to TRBJ1-1; the D is unclear. Per the germline V gene, CDR1 is SGHDT and CDR2 is YYEEEE. This CDR3 spans 12 amino acids. Trimming took 2 bases from V and 0 from J, leaving 2 bases between them. The CDR3 nucleotides read TGTGCCAGCAGCTTAATGAACACTGAAGCTTTCTTT. Its protein product is CASSLMNTEAFF.

This clonotype has at least ten counts. This chain links TRBV13 with TRBJ2-7; D may be TRBD1 or TRBD2 (5 bases each). The CDR3 sequence is 13 residues long. CDR1 is PRHDT, CDR2 FYEKMQ, per germline (reference sequence). V shed 1 base and J shed 5 bases, with 9 bases lying between them. DNA of the CDR3: TGTGCCAGCAGCTTAGCGGGACCCAACGAGCAGTACTTC. Translated, it gives CASSLAGPNEQYF.

Judged by abundance, this clonotype is medium-sized. The rearrangement uses TRBV10-2 and TRBJ1-1; tentatively, D is TRBD1 (6 bases). V lost 6 bases, J lost 3 bases, and 14 bases lay in between. The CDR3 runs to 14 residues. The V gene's germline CDR1 is WSHSY and CDR2 SAAADI. The CDR3 spells CASRSTGSYTEAFF. DNA of the CDR3: TGCGCCAGCAGATCGACAGGTTCCTACACTGAAGCTTTCTTT.

This clonotype was picked up a small number of times. CDR3 amino acids: CASSTSTGGGNQPQHF. CDR3 nucleotide sequence: TGTGCCAGTAGTACCTCGACAGGGGGCGGCAATCAGCCCCAGCATTTT. The chain carries TRBV19 and TRBJ1-5; 10 positions match TRBD1. The germline V gene encodes CDR1 LNHDA and CDR2 SQIVND (reference sequence). The CDR3 runs to 16 residues. V lost 4 bases to trimming and J lost 2 bases; unmatched junction nucleotides: 5.

This clonotype was counted many times. The gene calls are TRBV21-1 and TRBJ2-1; the table's D call, TRBD1, was not checked against the DNA. TRBV21-1 is listed as a pseudogene. There are 15 residues in the CDR3. CDR3 nucleotides: TGTGCCAGCAGCAAAGTGGGACAGGGGTACAATGAGCAGTTCTTC. It specifies CASSKVGQGYNEQFF.

This clonotype was detected many times. The gene calls are TRBV7-9 and TRBJ1-6; perhaps TRBD1 as D (5 bases). The CDR3 spans 16 residues. Germline V lookup: CDR1 SEHNR, CDR2 FQNEAQ (reference sequence). V lost 4 bases and J 0 bases, leaving 10 bases between the germline ends. CDR3 DNA: TGTGCCAGCAGCTCGTGGGGGAGCTCCTATAATTCACCCCTCCACTTT. Its protein product is CASSSWGSSYNSPLHF.

In the case of this clonotype: A much larger clone differs from this one at a single base, so this may be a read error. V and J are TRBV19 and TRBJ1-5, with D uncertain. The V gene's germline CDR1 is LNHDA and CDR2 SQIVND (reference sequence). The CDR3 length is 15 residues. CDR3: CASSMSAASNQPHHF. The DNA for the CDR3 is TGTGCCAGTAGTATGTCGGCGGCTAGCAATCAGCCCCATCATTTT.

This clonotype was seen many times. The chain combines TRBV18 with TRBJ1-6; D remains ambiguous. Germline CDR1 KGHSH, CDR2 LQKENI. The CDR3 is 13 residues long. The ends were cut back, 3 bases at V and 13 bases at J, with 13 bases in the middle. The CDR3 DNA reads TGTGCCAGCTCACCCGGGCCCGGTCTGCCCCTCCACTTT. This codes for CASSPGPGLPLHF. The entire variable domain, with the rest obtained from reference TRBV18 and TRBJ1-6, is as follows: NAGVMQNPRHLVRRRGQEARLRCSPMKGHSHVYWYRQLPEEGLKFMVYLQKENIIDESGMPKERFSAEFPKEGPSILRIQQVVRGDSAAYFCASSPGPGLPLHFGNGTRLTVT.

This clonotype was detected ten times or more. This sequence joins TRBV9 and TRBJ2-1, with 10 bases aligning to TRBD2. Trimming cost V 6 bases and J 9 bases; bases outside gene matches: 12. Germline CDR1 and CDR2: SGDLS and YYNGEE. This CDR3 is 15 amino acids long. The CDR3 is CASTKSGGAVREQFF. The CDR3 nucleotides are TGTGCCAGCACCAAGAGCGGGGGGGCCGTCCGTGAGCAGTTCTTC.

The chain recombines TRBV13 with TRBJ2-1; D perhaps matches TRBD2 (6 bases). Trimming took off 5 bases at V and 4 bases at J, with 12 bases between the two ends. The CDR3 spans 14 residues. Germline CDR1 is PRHDT and CDR2 is FYEKMQ (reference sequence). The CDR3 spells CASSPTRTYNEQFF. CDR3 in DNA: TGTGCCAGCAGCCCGACTAGAACTTACAATGAGCAGTTCTTC.

By sample share, this clonotype is medium-sized. The V and J genes are TRBV30 and TRBJ2-2; D is perhaps TRBD2 (5 bases). Germline CDR1 and CDR2: GTSNPN and SVGIG (reference sequence). The CDR3 length is 11 residues. Trimming pared 5 bases from V and 7 bases from J, leaving 8 bases between. The DNA of the CDR3 is TGTGCCTGGGCGGAGGTCGGGGAGCTGTTTTTT. Its translation: CAWAEVGELFF.

This clonotype was seen many times. This chain connects TRBV29-1 to TRBJ2-3, with D perhaps matching TRBD1 (6 bases). V lost 6 bases and J 1 base, leaving 11 bases between the germline ends. Germline lookup yields CDR1 SQVTM and CDR2 ANQGSEA. The CDR3 runs 13 residues. CDR3 sequence (DNA): TGCAGCGTATACAGGGTCGGCACAGATACGCAGTATTTT. It codes for CSVYRVGTDTQYF.

This clonotype appeared many times. The genes are TRBV3-1 and TRBJ1-1, with D uncertain. Trimming shortened V by 1 base and J by 7 bases, and 16 bases separated the two germline ends. The germline V gene encodes CDR1 LGHDT and CDR2 YNNKEL (reference sequence). The CDR3 covers 15 residues. CDR3 residues: CASSQVWANSDEAFF. CDR3 bases: TGTGCCAGCAGCCAAGTGTGGGCGAATAGCGATGAAGCTTTCTTT.